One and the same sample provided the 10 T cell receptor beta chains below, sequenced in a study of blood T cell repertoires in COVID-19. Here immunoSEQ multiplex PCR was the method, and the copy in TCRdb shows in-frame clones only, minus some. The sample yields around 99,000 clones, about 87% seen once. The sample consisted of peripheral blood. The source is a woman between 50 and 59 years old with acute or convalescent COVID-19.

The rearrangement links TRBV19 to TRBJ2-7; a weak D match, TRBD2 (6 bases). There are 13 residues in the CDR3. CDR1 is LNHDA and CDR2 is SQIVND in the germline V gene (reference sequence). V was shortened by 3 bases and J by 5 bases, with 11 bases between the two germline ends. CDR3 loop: CASSIWGGDEQYF. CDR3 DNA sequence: TGTGCCAGTAGTATTTGGGGAGGAGACGAGCAGTACTTC.

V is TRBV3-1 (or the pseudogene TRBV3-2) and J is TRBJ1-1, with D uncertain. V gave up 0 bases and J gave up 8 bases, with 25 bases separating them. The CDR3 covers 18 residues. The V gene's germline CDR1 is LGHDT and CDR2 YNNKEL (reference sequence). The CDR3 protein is CASSQDLLGIYRRREAFF. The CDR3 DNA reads TGTGCCAGCAGCCAAGACCTCCTCGGGATCTATAGGCGTCGGGAAGCTTTCTTT.

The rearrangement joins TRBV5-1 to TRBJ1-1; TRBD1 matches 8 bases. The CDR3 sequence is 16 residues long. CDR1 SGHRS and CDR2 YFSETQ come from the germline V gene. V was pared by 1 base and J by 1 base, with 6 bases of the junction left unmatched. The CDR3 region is CASSLRAGGQNTEAFF. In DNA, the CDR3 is TGCGCCAGCAGCTTGCGGGCAGGGGGCCAGAACACTGAAGCTTTCTTT.

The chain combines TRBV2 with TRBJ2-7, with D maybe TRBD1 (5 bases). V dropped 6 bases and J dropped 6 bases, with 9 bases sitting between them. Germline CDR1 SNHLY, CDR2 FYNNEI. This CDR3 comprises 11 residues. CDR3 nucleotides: TGTGCCAGCAGAGGGGAAGTCGAGCAGTACTTC. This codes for CASRGEVEQYF.

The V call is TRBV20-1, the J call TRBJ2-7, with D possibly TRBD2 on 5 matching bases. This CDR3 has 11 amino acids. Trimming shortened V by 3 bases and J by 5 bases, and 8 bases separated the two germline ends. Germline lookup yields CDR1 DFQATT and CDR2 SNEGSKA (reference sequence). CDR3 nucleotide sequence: TGCAGTGCTAGGCACGGGGACGAGCAGTACTTC. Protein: CSARHGDEQYF.

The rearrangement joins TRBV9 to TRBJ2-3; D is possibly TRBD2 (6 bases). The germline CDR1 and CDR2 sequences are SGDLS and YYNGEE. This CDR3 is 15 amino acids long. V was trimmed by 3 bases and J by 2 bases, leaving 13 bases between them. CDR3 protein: CASSARRGNTDTQYF. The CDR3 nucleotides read TGTGCCAGCAGCGCCCGGCGGGGAAACACAGATACGCAGTATTTT. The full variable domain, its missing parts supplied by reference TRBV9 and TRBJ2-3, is DSGVTQTPKHLITATGQRVTLRCSPRSGDLSVYWYQQSLDQGLQFLIQYYNGEERAKGNILERFSAQQFPDLHSELNLSSLELGDSALYFCASSARRGNTDTQYFGPGTRLTVL.

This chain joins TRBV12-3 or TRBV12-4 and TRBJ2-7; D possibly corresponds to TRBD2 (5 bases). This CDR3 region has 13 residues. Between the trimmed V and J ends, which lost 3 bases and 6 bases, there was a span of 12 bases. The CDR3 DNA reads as TGTGCCAGCAGTTTTGGCAGAGAGGGCGAGCAGTACTTC. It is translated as CASSFGREGEQYF.

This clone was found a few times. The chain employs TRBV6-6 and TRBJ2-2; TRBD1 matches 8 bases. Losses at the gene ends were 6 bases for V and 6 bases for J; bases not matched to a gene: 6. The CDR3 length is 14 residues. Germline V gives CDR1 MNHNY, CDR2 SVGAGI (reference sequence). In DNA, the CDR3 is TGTGCCAGCAGACATATGACAGGGGCCGGGGAGCTGTTTTTT. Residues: CASRHMTGAGELFF.

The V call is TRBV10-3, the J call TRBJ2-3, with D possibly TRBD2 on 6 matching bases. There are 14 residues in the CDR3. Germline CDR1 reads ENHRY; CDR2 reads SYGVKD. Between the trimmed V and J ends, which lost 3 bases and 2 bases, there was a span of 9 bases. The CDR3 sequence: CAISDAGSTDTQYF. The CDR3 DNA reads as TGTGCCATCAGTGATGCGGGGTCCACAGATACGCAGTATTTT.

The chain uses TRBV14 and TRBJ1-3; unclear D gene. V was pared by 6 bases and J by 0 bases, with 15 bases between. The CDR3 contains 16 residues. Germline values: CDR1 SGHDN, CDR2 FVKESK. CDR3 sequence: CASSTDPGLSGNTIYF. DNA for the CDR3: TGTGCCAGCAGTACAGACCCTGGCCTCTCTGGAAACACCATATATTTT.